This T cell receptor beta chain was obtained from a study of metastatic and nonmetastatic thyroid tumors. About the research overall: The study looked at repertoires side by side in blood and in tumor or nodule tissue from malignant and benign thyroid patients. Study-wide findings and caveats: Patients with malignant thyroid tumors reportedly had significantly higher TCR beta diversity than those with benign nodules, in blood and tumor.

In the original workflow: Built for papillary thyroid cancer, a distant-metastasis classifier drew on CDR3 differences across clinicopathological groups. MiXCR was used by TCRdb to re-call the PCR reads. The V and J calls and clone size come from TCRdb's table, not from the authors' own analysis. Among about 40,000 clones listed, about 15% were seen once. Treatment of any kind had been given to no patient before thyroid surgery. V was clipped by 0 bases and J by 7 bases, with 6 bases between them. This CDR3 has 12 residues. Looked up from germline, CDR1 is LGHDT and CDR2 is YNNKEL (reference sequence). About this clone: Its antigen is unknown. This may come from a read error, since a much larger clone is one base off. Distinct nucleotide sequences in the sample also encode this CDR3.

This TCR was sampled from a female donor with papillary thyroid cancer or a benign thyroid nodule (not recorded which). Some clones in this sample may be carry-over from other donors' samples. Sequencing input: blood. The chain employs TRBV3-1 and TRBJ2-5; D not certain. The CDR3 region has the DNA TGTGCCAGCAGCCAAGAGGGTGGGACCCAGTACTTC. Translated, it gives CASSQEGGTQYF.